This TCR beta chain is drawn from a study of early T cells in non-severe SARS-CoV-2 infection. The CDR3 loop spans 16 amino acids. V lost 4 bases, J lost 0 bases, and 6 bases stayed unmatched. Germline CDR1 reads SGHRS; CDR2 reads YFSETQ. This clonotype was recorded at least ten times. The library protocol tagged individual cDNA molecules with unique molecular identifiers. TCRdb redid the calling of the 5' RACE reads with MiXCR, one entry per CDR3 protein. The sample carries 68,000 or so distinct CDR3 sequences, 13% recorded once. This receptor was taken from an adult who was a healthcare worker with PCR-confirmed SARS-CoV-2 infection or an uninfected control (not recorded which). The chain links TRBV5-1 to TRBJ1-1; 10 nucleotides align to TRBD1. The sample was whole blood. The CDR3 sequence: CASSPGTGEMNTEAFF. CDR3 in DNA: TGCGCCAGCAGCCCCGGGACAGGGGAAATGAACACTGAAGCTTTCTTT.